This TCR beta chain was sequenced for a study of cytomegalovirus exposure and HLA in healthy donors (dated by TCRdb to about 2017). The study in broad terms: An earlier analysis of under 600 of the donors reported 250 to 300 Gb of sequence data and approximately 110 million unique TCR beta sequences from some 180 million T cells. Approximately 330 gigabases of sequencing data and about 92 million unique TCR sequences made up an early release that covered 500 to 650 HLA-typed donors. Among the roughly 400 genotyped donors, around 81% belonged to the genetic ancestry cluster associated with self-reported Caucasian donors. The study aimed to test whether cataloging public T cell receptors could reveal signatures of past pathogen exposure. The T cell repertoires of about 700 subjects were profiled by immunosequencing and related to cytomegalovirus serostatus. Along with the roughly 670-subject first cohort, a separate validation cohort of over a hundred different subjects was used. The study combined high-throughput TCR immunosequencing, statistical association of individual TCRs with disease status, and machine learning to predict cytomegalovirus infection status. To study patterns of TCR occurrence, a later analysis re-analyzed previously published TCR beta repertoires from 650 to 750 donors and added high-resolution HLA genotyping. The later analysis used no new phenotypic data to find candidate immune exposures, relying instead on TCR beta sequences and their occurrence across donors. In an earlier analysis of several hundred of the donors, high-throughput TCR beta sequencing was used to judge whether each TCR beta V gene segment behaved as functional or pseudogenic. Donor age, sex, ethnicity and CMV serostatus were compiled alongside the repertoire data. A later genetic analysis used genome-wide SNP genotypes for about three fifths of the roughly 700 donors, treating that subset as a discovery cohort. All discovery cohort repertoires had been generated using a single sequencing platform. Both class I and class II loci were covered by HLA typing, at four-digit resolution. The number of typed donors differed by locus: roughly 629-640 for A, B, C, DRB1 and DQB1; approximately 540 for DQA1; about 600 for DPA1; and around 490 for DPB1. Four to six DR-DQ haplotypes were handled as single units for association and clustering, since linkage in the cohort was strong. Among some 410 genotyped donors of the cohort, an average of approximately 230,000 unique TCR beta nucleotide sequences were sequenced per donor, about a sixth of them non-productive. Results the study describes overall, beyond this receptor: The presence/absence analyses assumed that sequencing depth was roughly uniform across donors, and that assumption may not be true. According to a later genetic analysis, donors in an Asian-associated ancestry cluster had fewer N-insertions in productive TCRs than the approximately 710-donor mean. The classifier was reported to diagnose cytomegalovirus status with high specificity and sensitivity in both the original cohort and the validation cohort. Because counts were too low, more than 15 rarely observed V segments, including chromosome 9 orphons, were left out of the earlier analysis of roughly 600 of the donors. A few of the identified cytomegalovirus-associated TCR beta chains were confirmed in vitro to be specific for cytomegalovirus antigens. Only TCR beta chains were sequenced in this cohort, and the absence of alpha or paired-chain data limited detectable features. A total of 164 TCR beta chains were listed by the study as associated with cytomegalovirus. Some IMGT-functional V segments, including TRBV6-2 and TRBV6-3, could not be told apart with the 87-base-pair reads, so those segments were excluded. Because some donors lacked HLA typing at each locus, the association tests relied only on the typed subset. According to a later analysis, TCR association rates differed among HLA loci, with DRB1 alleles showing the most associated TCRs and HLA-C alleles showing the fewest. Linkage disequilibrium might explain the correlated functional status among segregating V segments, but an unknown experimental factor could not be ruled out. Assigning TCR associations to individual alleles was difficult when HLA alleles, especially DR and DQ, strongly co-occurred. V-gene and J-gene trimming of TCR beta chains was associated with a missense DCLRE1C variant in a later genetic analysis, and the association was replicated in an independent cohort. While some public TCRs were present in many individuals, most TCR sequences turned up only very rarely across donors. Immune exposure information for the cohort was limited to CMV serostatus. According to the authors, the approach could potentially be generalized to other disease states and immunological phenotypes. A further reported finding was that TCR beta sequences accurately predicted the HLA-A and HLA-B alleles for most subjects in the first cohort. A later analysis found that HLA-associated TCR beta chains were more clonally expanded and had lower generation probabilities than equally common non-associated chains. Most CMV-associated TCR beta chains appeared to be HLA-restricted in a later analysis, and the HLA associations seemed to be driven largely by CMV exposure. A cluster of highly shared sequence variants was judged likely to be a technical artifact of the sequencing pipeline. According to a later analysis, parvovirus B19, influenza, CMV and Epstein-Barr virus appeared linked to several top co-occurrence clusters. In a later analysis, around 17,000 TCR beta sequences were associated with specific HLA alleles at a false discovery rate of 0.05. In an earlier analysis of fewer than 700 of the donors, most TCR beta V segments appeared in productive rearrangements about 87% or about 30% of the time, broadly matching IMGT annotations.

In total, roughly 670 healthy bone marrow donors made up the cohort. At the time of sampling, all cohort members were nominally healthy, though unrecorded immune exposures were likely present. The donor was CMV seronegative and was included in the group of a few hundred seronegative cohort members. Each donor provided a peripheral blood sample, and peripheral blood mononuclear cells were used for TCR beta sequencing. The Qiagen DNeasy Blood Extraction Kit was used to extract genomic DNA from the blood cell samples. This clone was observed once. Its antigen has not been determined. The sample holds no much larger clone one base away, and base qualities are not on file. Libraries were constructed by the immunoSEQ multiplex PCR assay. The multiplex PCR relied on a mix of 60 forward primers for TCR Vbeta segments and 13 reverse primers for TCR Jbeta segments. Amplification of the CDR3 region of rearranged TCR beta genes was performed with a multiplex PCR assay on genomic DNA. The Illumina HiSeq System was used to sequence the amplified TCR beta libraries as 87-base-pair reads. In the original analysis: A later analysis counted around 72 million unique TCR beta chains across the 666 repertoires, and around 9.9 million of these chains were shared by at least two donors. To remove PCR and sequencing errors, raw reads were error-corrected and collapsed into unique sequences using a nearest-neighbor algorithm that merged closely related sequences. V, D and J gene segments were assigned by aligning CDR3 sequences to IMGT reference sequences. For a sequence to be retained, a match of at least six nucleotides to both a V gene segment and a J gene segment was required. Rearrangements were called productive when the CDR3 lacked stop codons and stayed in frame with V and J; all others were non-productive. Following IMGT convention, CDR3 was defined as the stretch from the second conserved V-encoded cysteine to the conserved J-encoded phenylalanine. The earlier analysis of fewer than 750 of the donors excluded sequences that lacked an unambiguous match to a single V gene segment. In an earlier analysis of 587 of the donors, a V segment was called functional when productive rearrangements were above 56.7%, and segregating when the standard deviation between donors exceeded 5%. A statistical classification framework was developed to diagnose cytomegalovirus status using the catalog of TCR beta chain sequences. V and J gene assignment, in a later analysis, came from comparing TCR nucleotide sequences with IMGT/GENE-DB human TR gene sequences. A later analysis assigned CDR3 sequences and most-parsimonious VDJ recombination scenarios with the TCRdist pipeline. A later analysis defined each TCR beta chain by its CDR3 amino acid sequence plus V-gene family, and excluded reads lacking a unique V-gene family. A later analysis removed 592 highly shared, low-generation-probability nucleotide sequences to deal with suspected cross-contamination and a sequencing artifact. A later analysis calculated a clonal expansion index for each public chain from normalized within-repertoire ranks of inferred template counts. A later analysis computed generation probabilities with a VDJ recombination model fitted to out-of-frame rearrangements, and checked the results against IGoR. A later analysis scored TCR-TCR, TCR-HLA and TCR-CMV co-occurrence with hypergeometric tests, applying a repertoire-size bias correction to TCR pairs. False discovery rates were estimated in a later analysis by permuting HLA or CMV assignments 20 times. In a later analysis, co-occurring TCRs were grouped with DBSCAN, and TCRdist sequence similarity was added when clustering was performed within HLA-allele-positive subsets. For co-occurrence clustering, repertoires with fewer than 30,000 or more than 120,000 public chains were excluded, along with roughly 5 repertoires with anomalous nucleotide sharing. TCRdb retrieved this table from immuneACCESS and kept in-frame rearrangements only. Not all clones are present; in checked studies, unresolved V genes account for under half, and no reason is known for the remainder. The V and J calls and clone size come from that table; D and trimming were worked out from the DNA. Recorded for this sample are some 180,000 clones; about 80% of them occurred a single time. Jointly, the top ten make up approximately 1.5% of the sample.

Trimming takes 2 bases from V and 2 bases from J, and the germline ends sit 14 bases apart. The germline V gene provides CDR1 SGHDN and CDR2 FVKESK. The CDR3 numbers 16 residues from cysteine through phenylalanine. Only CDR3 DNA is held: 48 bases, read in frame from base 1. This sequence was found in a man aged 35 to 55 in good health and CMV-seronegative. Specimen: PBMCs. The chain couples TRBV14 to TRBJ2-3; TRBD1 could be the D gene, as 5 bases match. The CDR3 region has the sequence CASSQLRTWDTDTQYF. The DNA sequence is as follows: TGTGCCAGCAGCCAATTGAGGACATGGGACACAGATACGCAGTATTTT.